This T cell receptor (beta chain) was recovered during a study of CD4+ T cells in melanoma. The V end lost 4 bases, the J end lost 4 bases, and 18 bases lay between the germline ends. Germline V gene sequence: CDR1 SGHNT, CDR2 YYREEE (reference sequence). There are 16 residues in the CDR3. Profiling relied on immunoSEQ multiplex PCR, and the TCRdb table lists in-frame clones only, not all of them. The data hold thousands of clones, with around 66% observed a single time. This chain connects TRBV5-4 to TRBJ1-3; D is perhaps TRBD1 (6 bases). The specimen sequenced was cells from a culture (not recorded whether cultured in vitro). The sequence was collected from a human donor with melanoma. The DNA for the CDR3 is TGTGCCAGCAGCCCCGGACTAGCGGGGGCAGGAAACACCATATATTTT. This translates into CASSPGLAGAGNTIYF.